This T cell receptor beta chain was captured by sequencing in a study of blood T cell repertoires in COVID-19 (dated by TCRdb to 2018 to 2021). The study in broad terms: Samples from collaborators originated in the United States, Italy and Spain and spanned both the acute and convalescent phases of COVID-19. Where available, HLA class I and class II types were obtained from metadata supplied by the sample provider rather than from assay-based typing. The repertoires were released in a freely available public database intended as a resource for research on the immune response to SARS-CoV-2. Samples came from the ongoing ImmuneRACE study (first 160 participants) plus 1,254 subjects from 6 global collaborators. Subjects who had been exposed to COVID-19, were actively infected with it, or had recovered from it provided the deeply sampled blood TCRbeta repertoires that made up the dataset. Nearly every sample came with metadata listing a de-identified subject ID, COVID-19 status, age in years and sex. The material from the prospective study consisted of cDNA or gDNA derived from T cells, B-cell-depleted T cells, or PBMCs.

A second Seattle source provided samples from volunteer blood donors who had recovered from COVID-19. Each collaborating institution followed its own protocols to collect whole blood in K2EDTA tubes. For TCRbeta analysis, collaborators shipped samples in one of three forms: frozen whole blood, isolated PBMCs, or DNA extracted from either of those sample types. A remark on this clone: Its antigen remains undetermined. No base qualities exist here, and no much larger clone lies one base off it.

There are 18 amino acids in the CDR3, from cysteine to phenylalanine inclusive. The DNA shown is the 54-base CDR3, in frame from base 1. Germline trimming: 1 base from V, 3 bases from J; junction bases outside gene matches: 8. In the germline V gene (reference sequence), CDR1 corresponds to LGHDT and CDR2 to YNNKEL. Paper-wide results and their limitations: The amount of clinical and demographic metadata varied by source and participant and was provided uncurated.

The immunoSEQ Assay, a bias-controlled multiplex PCR, was used to amplify TCRbeta CDR3 regions from genomic DNA. For the original study's pipeline: The number of nucleated cells in each sample was estimated from the amplification of reference gene primers within the assay. To quantify the absolute abundance of each unique TCRbeta CDR3 rearrangement, sequence reads were collapsed and filtered. Productive Simpson clonality was computed per sample as the square root of Simpson's diversity index over productive rearrangements. TCRdb holds this immuneACCESS table with in-frame rearrangements only. Some clones are missing; in checked studies, unresolved V genes explain under half, and the rest has no known cause. That table is the source of V, J and clone size, and D and trimming were worked out from the DNA. Present in this sample are around 260,000 clones, 88% of which were seen just once. The ten largest make up roughly 4% of the sample.

Rearrangement joined TRBV3-1 (or the pseudogene TRBV3-2) to TRBJ1-4, and 10 junctional nucleotides match TRBD1. Sequenced material: peripheral blood. The sequence derives from a man aged 60-69 years who had recovered from COVID-19. Read as DNA, the sequence is TGTGCCAGCAGCCAAGTCCCGGGACAGGGGTATGCTAATGAAAAACTGTTTTTT. Its translation reads: CASSQVPGQGYANEKLFF.